The 14 T cell receptor beta chains below all came from one sample that was sequenced in a study of beta chain features in type 1 diabetes. General study points: Moderate yet significant TCRB CDR3 shortening was seen in Type 1 diabetes patients in all four CD4+ subsets.

Isolated RNA was reverse transcribed in full, so expressed TCRB transcripts were sequenced. The data were produced by immunoSEQ multiplex PCR, yet TCRdb's version contains in-frame clones alone and is incomplete. The data show a few hundred thousand clones, with around 9.6% seen just once and about 0.64% held by the top ten. These receptors have no known antigen. Specimen: central memory CD4+ T cells from blood. The source is a man aged 30 to 39 with type 1 diabetes.

This clone occurred many times. V is TRBV7-9 and J is TRBJ2-1, with D unclear. Between the trimmed V and J ends, which lost 5 bases and 6 bases, there was a span of 14 bases. Germline V gene data show CDR1 as SEHNR and CDR2 as FQNEAQ (reference sequence). The CDR3 extends over 14 amino acids. The CDR3 region is CASSRGSGGNEQFF. Here the CDR3 DNA reads TGTGCCAGCAGCCGTGGTTCTGGTGGCAATGAGCAGTTCTTC.

This clone was detected a few times. The chain joins TRBV6-1 to TRBJ1-2; no firm D call. Germline V gene sequence: CDR1 MNHNS, CDR2 SASEGT. The CDR3 has 14 amino acids. V shed 4 bases and J shed 6 bases, with 15 bases lying between them. CDR3 protein: CASSAFKRDDGYTF. Written as DNA, the CDR3 is TGTGCCAGCAGTGCGTTCAAGAGAGATGATGGCTACACCTTC.

In its sample, this clone was seen a few times. The chain recombines TRBV5-4 with TRBJ2-5; 10 bases are shared with TRBD2. V lost 4 bases and J lost 5; bases outside the gene matches: 8. Germline lookup yields CDR1 SGHNT and CDR2 YYREEE (reference sequence). The CDR3 has 15 residues. CDR3 loop: CASSRAGGGRETQYF. CDR3 DNA: TGTGCCAGCAGCAGAGCGGGAGGGGGTCGGGAGACCCAGTACTTC.

V and J are TRBV28 and TRBJ2-3, with TRBD1 matching over 7 bases. CDR1 MDHEN and CDR2 SYDVKM come from the germline V gene. This CDR3 contains 21 residues. V dropped 7 bases and J dropped 2; count of bases not matched to a gene: 27. CDR3 residues: CASKSHPYTGQSLFPTDTQYF. The CDR3 DNA sequence: TGTGCCAGCAAGTCCCACCCTTATACGGGACAGAGCCTTTTCCCCACAGATACGCAGTATTTT.

A note on this clone: This may arise from a read error, as a much more abundant clone is one base away. Additional DNA sequences in this sample encode the identical CDR3. The chain joins TRBV7-2 to TRBJ2-2; D may be TRBD1 (6 bases). With 1 base removed from V and 0 bases from J, the gap between germline ends came to 6 bases. CDR1 is SGHTA, CDR2 FQGNSA, per germline. CDR3 length equals 15 residues. CDR3 sequence: CASSLDRANTGELFF. The CDR3 nucleotides are TGTGCCAGCAGCTTAGACAGGGCGAACACCGGGGAGCTGTTTTTT.

This clone was observed a handful of times. The chain recombines TRBV18 with TRBJ2-7; D may be TRBD2 (5 bases). Trimming removed 5 bases from V and 6 bases from J, with 14 bases in between. CDR1 and CDR2 (germline): KGHSH, LQKENI. The CDR3 sequence is 13 residues long. In DNA form, the CDR3 reads TGTGCCAGCTCATCGGCCGGGGTCGGCGAGCAGTACTTC. This gives the protein CASSSAGVGEQYF.

The rearrangement uses TRBV7-8 and TRBJ1-1; D uncertain. This CDR3 region has 13 residues. V lost 4 bases and J lost 5, with 11 bases in between. Germline CDR1 is SGHVS and CDR2 is FQNEAQ. The CDR3 nucleotides are TGTGCCAGCAGCTCCCCAGAGGGTACTGAAGCTTTCTTT. Protein: CASSSPEGTEAFF.

The table lists this clone with a few counts. J is TRBJ2-6 and V is TRBV30; D perhaps matches TRBD1 (5 bases). Germline V CDR1 and CDR2: GTSNPN, SVGIG (reference sequence). Trimming cost V 3 bases and J 4 bases, with 13 bases left between them. This CDR3 region has 15 residues. For the CDR3, the DNA is TGTGCCTGGAGGGAATGGGGCTCCGGGGCCAACGTCCTGACTTTC. Its protein is CAWREWGSGANVLTF. Full variable domain (remainder filled in from reference TRBV30 and TRBJ2-6): SQTIHQWPATLVQPVGSPLSLECTVEGTSNPNLYWYRQAAGRGLQLLFYSVGIGQISSEVPQNLSASRPQDRQFILSSKKLLLSDSGFYLCAWREWGSGANVLTFGAGSRLTVL.

This clone was recorded a few times. The chain combines TRBV29-1 with TRBJ1-4, with TRBD1 matching over 7 bases. Germline-derived CDR1 and CDR2 are SQVTM and ANQGSEA. The CDR3 sequence is 12 residues long. Trimming at V came to 7 bases and at J to 4 bases, leaving 3 bases not matched to a gene. CDR3 sequence reads: CSGGQSNEKLFF. The DNA of the CDR3 is TGCAGCGGGGGACAGAGTAATGAAAAACTGTTTTTT.

The chain links TRBV2 to TRBJ1-1; D call uncertain. The germline V gene has CDR1 SNHLY and CDR2 FYNNEI. The CDR3 has 13 residues. The germline V and J ends were trimmed by 2 bases and 3 bases, with 7 bases remaining between them. The CDR3 region has the DNA TGTGCCAGCAGTGAAAGTTCCTACACTGAAGCTTTCTTT. Residues: CASSESSYTEAFF. Complete variable domain (other parts from reference TRBV2 and TRBJ1-1): EPEVTQTPSHQVTQMGQEVILRCVPISNHLYFYWYRQILGQKVEFLVSFYNNEISEKSEIFDDQFSVERPDGSNFTLKIRSTKLEDSAMYFCASSESSYTEAFFGQGTRLTVV.

As concerns this clone: At the DNA level, this CDR3 is encoded by other sequences in the same sample as well. V and J are TRBV9 and TRBJ1-5; a possible D gene is TRBD1 (6 bases). Germline V gene lookup returns CDR1 SGDLS and CDR2 YYNGEE. The CDR3 length is 15 residues. V dropped 0 bases and J dropped 5 bases, with 12 bases sitting between them. The CDR3 coding sequence is TGTGCCAGCAGCGTAGGGGGGCAGGGGCATCAGCCCCAGCATTTT. Amino acid sequence: CASSVGGQGHQPQHF.

This clone has just a few counts. This chain joins TRBV4-3 and TRBJ2-3; 11 nucleotides line up with TRBD2. The germline CDR1 and CDR2 sequences are LGHNA and YSLEER. The V gene end was trimmed by 3 bases and the J gene end by 3 bases; junction bases not matched to a gene: 11. This CDR3 contains 18 residues. In DNA, the CDR3 is TGCGCCAGCAGCCAGCGATATTTTGCTAGCGGGAGGACAGATACGCAGTATTTT. It is translated as CASSQRYFASGRTDTQYF.

The chain is built from TRBV7-3 and TRBJ2-3; D uncertain. V was cut by 2 bases and J by 7 bases, with 13 bases left in between. Germline CDR1 is SGHTA and CDR2 is FQGTGA. The CDR3 is made up of 14 amino acids. The CDR3 DNA reads TGTGCCAGCAGCTTAGGGCCAGAGGTAAATACGCAGTATTTT. It is translated as CASSLGPEVNTQYF.

The CDR3 spells CASSQDDRGQPQHF. The CDR3 coding sequence is TGCGCCAGCAGCCAAGATGACAGGGGTCAGCCCCAGCATTTT. The chain uses TRBV4-3 and TRBJ1-5, with TRBD1 identical over 8 bases. Germline trimming cut 0 bases from V and 6 bases from J; bases unmatched to any gene: 1. The CDR3 is 14 residues long. CDR1 LGHNA and CDR2 YSLEER come from the germline V gene.